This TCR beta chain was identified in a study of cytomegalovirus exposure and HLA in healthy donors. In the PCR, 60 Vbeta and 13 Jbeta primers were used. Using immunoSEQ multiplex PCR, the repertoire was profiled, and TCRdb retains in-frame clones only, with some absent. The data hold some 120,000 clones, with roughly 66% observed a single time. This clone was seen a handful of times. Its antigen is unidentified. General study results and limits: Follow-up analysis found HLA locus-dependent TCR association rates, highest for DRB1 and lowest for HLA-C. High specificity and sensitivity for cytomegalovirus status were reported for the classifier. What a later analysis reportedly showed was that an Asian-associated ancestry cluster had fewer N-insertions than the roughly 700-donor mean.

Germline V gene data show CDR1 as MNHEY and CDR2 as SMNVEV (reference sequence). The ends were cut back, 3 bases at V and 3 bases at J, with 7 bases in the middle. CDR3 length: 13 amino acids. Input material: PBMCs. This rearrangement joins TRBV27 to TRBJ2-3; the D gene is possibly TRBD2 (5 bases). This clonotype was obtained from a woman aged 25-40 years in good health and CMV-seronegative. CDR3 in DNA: TGTGCCAGCAGTTTCCCGGGGACAGATACGCAGTATTTT. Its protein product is CASSFPGTDTQYF.